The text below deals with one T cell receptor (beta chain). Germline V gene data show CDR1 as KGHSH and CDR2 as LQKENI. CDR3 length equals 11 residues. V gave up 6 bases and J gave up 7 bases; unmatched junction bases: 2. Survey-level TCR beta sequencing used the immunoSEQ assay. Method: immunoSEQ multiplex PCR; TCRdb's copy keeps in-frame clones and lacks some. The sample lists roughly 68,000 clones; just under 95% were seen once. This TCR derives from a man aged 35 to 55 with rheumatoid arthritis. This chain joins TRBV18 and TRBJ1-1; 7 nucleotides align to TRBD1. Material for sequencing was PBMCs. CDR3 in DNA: TGTGCCAGCTCCGGGGACAGTGAAGCTTTCTTT. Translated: CASSGDSEAFF.